Listed below are T cell receptor beta chains from one sample, sequenced in a study of response to subunit inactivated influenza vaccine. TCRdb recomputed calls from the RT-PCR reads with MiXCR, one row per CDR3 protein. The sample records approximately 530,000 distinct CDR3 sequences, 13% being singletons. Source: PBMCs from blood, taken about 40 days after vaccination. These receptor sequences come from a man aged 45-65 years who received an inactivated influenza vaccine. CDR3s include the opening cysteine and the closing phenylalanine or tryptophan. D genes are given only for firm matches. Clone size is not always given. Where it is, it says once, few, many or a class for expanded clones.

V	J	D	size	CDR3	DNA
TRBV5-1	TRBJ1-4	-	-	CASSLDGMANEKLFF	TGCGCCAGCAGCTTGGATGGGATGGCTAATGAAAAACTGTTTTTT
TRBV4-1	TRBJ1-6	TRBD1	-	CASSQGTGMNSPLHF	TGCGCCAGCAGCCAAGGGACAGGGATGAATTCACCCCTCCACTTT
TRBV24-1	TRBJ2-3	TRBD2	-	CATSDPRTSGSGYTQYF	TGTGCCACCAGTGACCCCAGGACTAGCGGGTCCGGTTATACGCAGTATTTT
TRBV5-1	TRBJ1-6	-	-	CASSLEGALNSPLHF	TGCGCCAGCAGCTTGGAAGGAGCTCTGAATTCACCCCTCCACTTT
TRBV4-2	TRBJ2-3	-	many	CASSQEGSPGIGPDTQYF	TGTGCCAGCAGCCAAGAGGGGAGCCCCGGTATAGGCCCAGATACGCAGTATTTT
TRBV12-3/TRBV12-4	TRBJ2-6	-	once	CASSLWVFGGDGANVLTF	TGTGCCAGCAGTTTATGGGTTTTCGGGGGCGATGGGGCCAACGTCCTGACTTTC
TRBV5-5	TRBJ2-7	TRBD1	-	CASSYRDRGLEQYF	TGTGCCAGCAGTTACCGGGACAGGGGACTCGAGCAGTACTTC
TRBV29-1	TRBJ2-7	-	-	CSVETPPGSYEQYF	TGCAGCGTTGAAACACCCCCGGGATCCTACGAGCAGTACTTC
TRBV21-1	TRBJ1-5	-	-	CASIRSGTEVFGGQPQHF	TGTGCCAGCATCAGATCCGGGACAGAAGTATTCGGCGGTCAGCCCCAGCATTTT
TRBV7-8	TRBJ2-6	-	-	CASESGANVLTF	TGTGCCAGCGAATCTGGGGCCAACGTCCTGACTTTC
TRBV6-1	TRBJ2-3	-	few	CASSEQEWGDTQYF	TGTGCCAGCAGTGAACAGGAGTGGGGAGATACGCAGTATTTT
TRBV11-2	TRBJ1-2	TRBD1	-	CASSLTSGQGLGYTF	TGTGCCAGCAGCTTAACATCGGGACAGGGATTAGGCTACACCTTC
TRBV4-2	TRBJ1-1	-	-	CASSQAMWVGTEAFF	TGTGCCAGCAGCCAGGCCATGTGGGTTGGCACTGAAGCTTTCTTT
TRBV20-1	TRBJ2-2	-	-	CSARKVDTGELFF	TGCAGTGCCCGGAAGGTGGACACCGGGGAGCTGTTTTTT
TRBV20-1	TRBJ1-4	-	-	CSASTRTALNEKLFF	TGCAGTGCTAGCACCAGGACAGCTCTCAATGAAAAACTGTTTTTT
TRBV6-2/TRBV6-3	TRBJ2-4	TRBD1	-	CASSYSISRTGFAKNIQYF	TGTGCCAGCAGTTACTCCATATCAAGGACAGGGTTTGCCAAAAACATTCAGTACTTC
TRBV4-3	TRBJ2-5	-	few	CASSQEGTGPLWTQYF	TGCGCCAGCAGCCAAGAAGGTACGGGGCCGCTCTGGACCCAGTACTTC
TRBV5-1	TRBJ2-3	-	few	CASSPTPRRNTQYF	TGCGCCAGCAGCCCGACGCCAAGACGGAATACGCAGTATTTT
TRBV7-2	TRBJ1-5	-	-	CASSLGQGYSNQPQHF	TGTGCCAGCAGCTTAGGTCAGGGATATAGCAATCAGCCCCAGCATTTT
TRBV7-9	TRBJ2-7	-	few	CASSSTAGSSYEQYF	TGTGCCAGCAGCTCAACGGCGGGTAGCTCCTACGAGCAGTACTTC
TRBV7-2	TRBJ2-1	TRBD2	-	CGSSRTSGEQFF	TGTGGCAGCAGCCGGACTAGCGGGGAGCAGTTCTTC
TRBV4-1	TRBJ2-7	-	-	CASSHPAQAEQYF	TGCGCCAGCAGCCACCCAGCACAGGCCGAGCAGTACTTC
TRBV4-1	TRBJ2-5	TRBD1	many	CASSQDYTGGGETQYF	TGCGCCAGCAGCCAGGACTACACAGGGGGCGGAGAGACCCAGTACTTC
TRBV12-3/TRBV12-4	TRBJ1-1	TRBD1	-	CASSLATGGSLNTEAFF	TGTGCCAGCAGTTTAGCGACAGGGGGGAGCTTAAACACTGAAGCTTTCTTT
TRBV5-1	TRBJ1-6	-	few	CASSLKGVESPLHF	TGCGCCAGCAGCTTGAAGGGGGTCGAATCACCCCTCCACTTT
TRBV5-1	TRBJ1-1	TRBD1	few	CASSGVQGANTEAFF	TGCGCCAGCAGCGGAGTTCAGGGGGCTAACACTGAAGCTTTCTTT
TRBV5-6	TRBJ2-5	-	-	CASSLVSSVRWTQYF	TGTGCCAGCAGCTTGGTCTCATCGGTTAGGTGGACCCAGTACTTC
TRBV20-1	TRBJ1-1	-	-	CSARGPALDNTEAFF	TGCAGTGCTAGAGGACCGGCCCTTGACAACACTGAAGCTTTCTTT
TRBV20-1	TRBJ2-1	TRBD2	many	CSARSGRAYNEQFF	TGCAGTGCTAGGAGCGGGAGGGCCTACAATGAGCAGTTCTTC
TRBV6-2/TRBV6-3	TRBJ1-1	-	few	CASSWLQGTLRSNTEAFF	TGTGCCAGCAGTTGGCTCCAGGGTACGTTGCGGTCGAACACTGAAGCTTTCTTT
TRBV11-2	TRBJ1-1	TRBD1	-	CASSLVGQVNTEAFF	TGTGCCAGCAGCTTAGTGGGACAGGTGAACACTGAAGCTTTCTTT
TRBV25-1	TRBJ1-3	-	many	CASSEWDGPIEPIYF	TGTGCCAGCAGTGAATGGGACGGCCCGATTGAGCCCATATATTTT
TRBV25-1	TRBJ2-7	-	few	CASSENPTIPGEQYF	TGTGCCAGCAGTGAAAATCCGACCATCCCCGGCGAGCAGTACTTC
TRBV12-3/TRBV12-4	TRBJ2-7	-	few	CASSRGTRLGSYEQYF	TGTGCCAGCAGCCGAGGGACCCGCCTGGGCTCCTACGAGCAGTACTTC
TRBV21-1	TRBJ1-3	-	-	CASSKRQKQSSGNTIYF	TGTGCCAGCAGCAAACGACAGAAACAGAGCTCTGGAAACACCATATATTTT
TRBV28	TRBJ2-3	TRBD1	few	CASRGGTGVSTDTQYF	TGTGCCAGCAGGGGAGGGACAGGGGTTAGCACAGATACGCAGTATTTT
TRBV6-2/TRBV6-3	TRBJ2-7	-	few	CASSYLELYEQYF	TGTGCCAGCAGTTACCTGGAACTCTACGAGCAGTACTTC